This T cell receptor beta chain was sequenced during a study of T cell responses to AZD1222 COVID-19 vaccine. Study-level points and caveats: Spike-specific TCR breadth and depth both grew after two AZD1222 doses. Most donors were white British, females outnumbered males, and clonal diversity was possibly underestimated.

A note on this clone: No antigen is known for it.

The germline V gene has CDR1 SGHNT and CDR2 YENEEA. V lost 0 bases and J lost 4, with 6 bases in between. The CDR3 covers 14 residues. Method: immunoSEQ multiplex PCR; TCRdb's copy keeps in-frame clones and lacks some. Here the sample spans around 85,000 clones, 90% being singletons. The chain links TRBV11-3 to TRBJ2-2, with no clear D. Sequenced here: peripheral blood, sampled 28 days after the second AZD1222 dose. The sequence came from an adult who received the AZD1222 COVID-19 vaccine. The CDR3 region is CASSLDPSTGELFF. The CDR3 DNA reads as TGTGCCAGCAGCTTAGACCCGAGCACCGGGGAGCTGTTTTTT.